Each of the 14 T cell receptor beta chains below was sequenced from the same sample in a study of blood T cell repertoires in COVID-19. Some clones are missing from TCRdb's copy, which holds only in-frame ones; the method was immunoSEQ multiplex PCR. The data contain 65,000 or so clones, roughly 90% of them singletons. The specimen was peripheral blood. These receptors all come from a human donor with acute or convalescent COVID-19. The donor label of this sample is uncertain.

CDR3 in DNA: TGTGCCAGTAGTACCGGTCTTATCTATGGCTACACCTTC. Translated: CASSTGLIYGYTF. This rearrangement joins TRBV19 to TRBJ1-2; D is undetermined. V lost 4 bases and J lost 4, with 10 bases in between. The CDR3 totals 13 residues. Germline V gene sequence: CDR1 LNHDA, CDR2 SQIVND (reference sequence).

The rearrangement links TRBV29-1 to TRBJ1-3; D remains unclear. The V end was cut by 7 bases, the J end by 0 bases, with 10 bases between. The CDR3 sequence is 13 residues long. Germline-derived CDR1 and CDR2 are SQVTM and ANQGSEA. The CDR3 DNA is TGCAGCGCCCTAAATGTCTCTGGAAACACCATATATTTT. Translation gives CSALNVSGNTIYF.

The rearrangement joins TRBV4-1 to TRBJ1-4, with TRBD1 matching over 9 bases. Germline V gene lookup returns CDR1 MGHRA and CDR2 YSYEKL. The CDR3 is 16 residues long. The junction had 4 bases not matched to a gene; V was cut back by 2 bases and J by 3 bases. The CDR3 is CASSQTGQGPNEKLFF. The CDR3 DNA is TGCGCCAGCAGCCAAACGGGACAGGGTCCTAATGAAAAACTGTTTTTT.

The chain employs TRBV30 and TRBJ1-5, with D hard to call. The CDR3 has 13 residues. Deletions cut 0 bases from V and 4 bases from J, with 7 bases between. CDR1 is GTSNPN and CDR2 is SVGIG in the germline V gene (reference sequence). The DNA of the CDR3 is TGTGCCTGGAGTGTAGCGGGGAATCAGCCCCAGCATTTT. Encoded protein: CAWSVAGNQPQHF.

The gene calls are TRBV18 and TRBJ2-5, with D possibly TRBD1 on 5 matching bases. Trimming pared 1 base from V and 5 bases from J, leaving 8 bases between. The germline V gene has CDR1 KGHSH and CDR2 LQKENI. The CDR3 totals 13 residues. In nucleotides, the CDR3 is TGTGCCAGCTCACCACGGCACAGGGAGACCCAGTACTTC. Translation gives CASSPRHRETQYF.

The chain has TRBV6-5 and TRBJ1-2, with D maybe TRBD1 (5 bases). The ends were cut back, 8 bases at V and 2 bases at J, with 15 bases in the middle. This CDR3 has 14 amino acids. Per the germline V gene, CDR1 is MNHEY and CDR2 is SVGAGI. DNA of the CDR3: TGTGCCAGCTTAGCTTGGGGGGAAAACTATGGCTACACCTTC. This encodes CASLAWGENYGYTF.

The V gene is TRBV14, the J gene TRBJ2-3; D is uncertain. This CDR3 region has 14 residues. Deletions cut 2 bases from V and 1 base from J, with 7 bases between. Germline V gene lookup returns CDR1 SGHDN and CDR2 FVKESK. The CDR3 DNA is TGTGCCAGCAGCCAATCTATTCGCACAGATACGCAGTATTTT. This translates into CASSQSIRTDTQYF.

The J gene is TRBJ2-7, the V gene TRBV18; perhaps TRBD2 as D (5 bases). This CDR3 has 14 residues. Germline lookup yields CDR1 KGHSH and CDR2 LQKENI. With 0 bases removed from V and 0 bases from J, the gap between germline ends came to 6 bases. The CDR3 here is CASSPPADSYEQYF. The DNA of the CDR3 is TGTGCCAGCTCACCACCAGCGGACTCCTACGAGCAGTACTTC.

The J gene is TRBJ2-3, the V gene TRBV7-2, with a possible D match to TRBD1 (6 bases). The germline V gene has CDR1 SGHTA and CDR2 FQGNSA. The V and J ends lost 3 bases and 2 bases respectively, with 12 bases between them. This CDR3 is built from 15 residues. Here the CDR3 reads CASSLSTGFTDTQYF. DNA for the CDR3: TGTGCCAGCAGCTTGTCTACAGGGTTCACAGATACGCAGTATTTT. Variable domain in full (rest from reference TRBV7-2 and TRBJ2-3): GAGVSQSPSNKVTEKGKDVELRCDPISGHTALYWYRQSLGQGLEFLIYFQGNSAPDKSGLPSDRFSAERTGGSVSTLTIQRTQQEDSAVYLCASSLSTGFTDTQYFGPGTRLTVL.

The sample holds a few counts of this clone. The V gene is TRBV6-4, the J gene TRBJ2-7; D is uncertain. The CDR3 extends over 16 amino acids. Germline lookup yields CDR1 MRHNA and CDR2 SNTAGT. The V end lost 2 bases, the J end lost 2 bases, and 16 bases lay between the germline ends. The CDR3 region has the DNA TGTGCCAGCAGTGACCCGCCCCGAACAGCACCCTACGAGCAGTACTTC. Translation gives CASSDPPRTAPYEQYF.

A few counts support this clone. The chain is built from TRBV4-2 and TRBJ2-3; tentative D call: TRBD2 (6 bases). Trimming pared 0 bases from V and 0 bases from J, leaving 10 bases between. CDR1 and CDR2 from the germline V gene are LGHNA and YNFKEQ. There are 16 residues in the CDR3. This CDR3 reads CASSQDRRGSTDTQYF. CDR3 DNA sequence: TGTGCCAGCAGCCAAGACCGGCGGGGAAGCACAGATACGCAGTATTTT.

The chain uses TRBV5-1 and TRBJ2-5; D gene uncertain. The V end lost 5 bases, the J end lost 0 bases, and 11 bases lay between the germline ends. Germline V CDR1 and CDR2: SGHRS, YFSETQ. This CDR3 is built from 14 residues. The CDR3 loop is CASSPPPDQETQYF. In DNA, the CDR3 is TGCGCCAGCAGTCCCCCCCCCGACCAAGAGACCCAGTACTTC. The whole variable domain, filled in from reference TRBV5-1 and TRBJ2-5, reads KAGVTQTPRYLIKTRGQQVTLSCSPISGHRSVSWYQQTPGQGLQFLFEYFSETQRNKGNFPGRFSGRQFSNSRSEMNVSTLELGDSALYLCASSPPPDQETQYFGPGTRLLVL.

The J gene is TRBJ1-1, the V gene TRBV5-1; no clear D. This CDR3 is 15 amino acids long. V lost 0 bases to trimming and J lost 1 base, with 10 bases between them. CDR1 and CDR2 (germline): SGHRS, YFSETQ. The CDR3 nucleotides read TGCGCCAGCAGCTTGGACGTTTCGGGGAACACTGAAGCTTTCTTT. Translating gives CASSLDVSGNTEAFF.

This chain joins TRBV6-1 and TRBJ2-1; no definite D call. In germline, CDR1 is MNHNS, CDR2 SASEGT. The length of the CDR3 is 15 residues. V lost 1 base and J lost 0, with 7 bases in between. CDR3 region: CASSEDPSSYNEQFF. CDR3 DNA: TGTGCCAGCAGTGAAGACCCCAGCTCCTACAATGAGCAGTTCTTC.